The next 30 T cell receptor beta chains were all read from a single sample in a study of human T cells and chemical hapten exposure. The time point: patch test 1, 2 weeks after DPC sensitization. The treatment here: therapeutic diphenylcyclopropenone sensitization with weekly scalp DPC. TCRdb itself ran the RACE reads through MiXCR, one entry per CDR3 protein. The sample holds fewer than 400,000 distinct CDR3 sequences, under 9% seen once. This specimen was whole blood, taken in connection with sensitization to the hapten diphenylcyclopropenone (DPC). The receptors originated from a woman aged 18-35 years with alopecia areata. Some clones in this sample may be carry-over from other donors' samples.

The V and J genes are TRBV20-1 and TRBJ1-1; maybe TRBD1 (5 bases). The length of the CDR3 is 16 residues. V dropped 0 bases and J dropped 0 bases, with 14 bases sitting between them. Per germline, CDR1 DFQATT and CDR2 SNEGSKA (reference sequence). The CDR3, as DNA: TGCAGTGCTAGAGATGGGGCAGAGAGAATGAACACTGAAGCTTTCTTT. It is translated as CSARDGAERMNTEAFF.

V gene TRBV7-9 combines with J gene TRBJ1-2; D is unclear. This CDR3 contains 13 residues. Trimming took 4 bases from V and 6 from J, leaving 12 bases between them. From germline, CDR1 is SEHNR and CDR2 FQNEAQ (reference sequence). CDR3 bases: TGTGCCAGCAGCTCTCGGCGGGTTGATGGCTACACCTTC. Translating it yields CASSSRRVDGYTF.

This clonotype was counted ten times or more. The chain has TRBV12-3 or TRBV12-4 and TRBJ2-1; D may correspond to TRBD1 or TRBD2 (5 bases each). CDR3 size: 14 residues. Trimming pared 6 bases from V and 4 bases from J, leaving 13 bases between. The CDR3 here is CASRTRDLYNEQFF. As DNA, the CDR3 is TGTGCCAGCAGGACCCGGGACCTATACAATGAGCAGTTCTTC.

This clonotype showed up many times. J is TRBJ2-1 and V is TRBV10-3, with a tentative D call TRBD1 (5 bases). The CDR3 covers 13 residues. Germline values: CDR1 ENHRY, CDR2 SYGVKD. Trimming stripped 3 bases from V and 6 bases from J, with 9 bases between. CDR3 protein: CAISEAQGNEQFF. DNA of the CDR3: TGTGCCATCAGTGAAGCGCAGGGCAATGAGCAGTTCTTC.

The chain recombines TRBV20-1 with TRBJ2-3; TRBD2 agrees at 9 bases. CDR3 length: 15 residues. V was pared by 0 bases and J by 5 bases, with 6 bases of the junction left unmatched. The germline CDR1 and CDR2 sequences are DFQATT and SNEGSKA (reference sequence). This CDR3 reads CSARDLAGGRDTQYF. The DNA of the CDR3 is TGCAGTGCTAGAGATCTGGCGGGGGGGAGAGATACGCAGTATTTT.

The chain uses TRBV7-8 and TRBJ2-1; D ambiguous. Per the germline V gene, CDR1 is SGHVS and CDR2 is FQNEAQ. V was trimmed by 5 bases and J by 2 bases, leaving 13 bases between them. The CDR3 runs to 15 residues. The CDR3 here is CASSPYRLPYNEQFF. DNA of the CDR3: TGTGCCAGCAGCCCGTACCGGCTACCCTACAATGAGCAGTTCTTC. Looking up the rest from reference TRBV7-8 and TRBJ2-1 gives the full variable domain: GAGVSQSPRYKVAKRGQDVALRCDPISGHVSLFWYQQALGQGPEFLTYFQNEAQLDKSGLPSDRFFAERPEGSVSTLKIQRTQQEDSAVYLCASSPYRLPYNEQFFGPGTRLTVL.

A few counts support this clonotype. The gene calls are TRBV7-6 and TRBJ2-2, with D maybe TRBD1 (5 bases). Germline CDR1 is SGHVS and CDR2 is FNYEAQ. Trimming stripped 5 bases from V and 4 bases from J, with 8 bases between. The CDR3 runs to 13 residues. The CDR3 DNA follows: TGTGCCAGCAGCGTACAGGCCACCGGGGAGCTGTTTTTT. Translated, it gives CASSVQATGELFF.

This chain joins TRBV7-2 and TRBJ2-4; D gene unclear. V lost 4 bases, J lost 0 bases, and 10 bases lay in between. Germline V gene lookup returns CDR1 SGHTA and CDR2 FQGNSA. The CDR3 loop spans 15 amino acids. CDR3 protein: CASSYQILAKNIQYF. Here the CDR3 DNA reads TGTGCCAGCAGCTACCAAATTCTAGCCAAAAACATTCAGTACTTC.

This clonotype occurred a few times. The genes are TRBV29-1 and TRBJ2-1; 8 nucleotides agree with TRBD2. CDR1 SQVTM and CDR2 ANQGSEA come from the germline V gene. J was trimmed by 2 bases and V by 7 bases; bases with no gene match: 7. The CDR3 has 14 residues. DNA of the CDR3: TGCAGCGCGTTTTTCGGGGGGGCCTACAATGAGCAGTTCTTC. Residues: CSAFFGGAYNEQFF.

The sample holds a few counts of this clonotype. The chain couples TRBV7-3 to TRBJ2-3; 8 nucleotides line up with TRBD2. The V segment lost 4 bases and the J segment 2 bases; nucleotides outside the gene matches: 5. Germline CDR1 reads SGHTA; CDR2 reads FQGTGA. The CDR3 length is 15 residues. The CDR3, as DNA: TGTGCCAGCAGCTCGACTAGCGCCACCACAGATACGCAGTATTTT. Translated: CASSSTSATTDTQYF.

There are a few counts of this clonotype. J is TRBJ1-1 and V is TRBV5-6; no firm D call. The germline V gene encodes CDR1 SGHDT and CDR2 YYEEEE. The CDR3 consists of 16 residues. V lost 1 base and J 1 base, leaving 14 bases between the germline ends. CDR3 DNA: TGTGCCAGCAGCTTGTGGGCTATATCCTCGAACACTGAAGCTTTCTTT. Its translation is CASSLWAISSNTEAFF.

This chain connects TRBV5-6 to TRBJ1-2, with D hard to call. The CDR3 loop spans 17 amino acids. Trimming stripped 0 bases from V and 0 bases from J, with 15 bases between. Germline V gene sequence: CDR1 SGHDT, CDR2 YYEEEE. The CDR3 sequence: CASSLVGPDLTNYGYTF. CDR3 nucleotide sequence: TGTGCCAGCAGCTTGGTTGGCCCGGACTTAACTAACTATGGCTACACCTTC.

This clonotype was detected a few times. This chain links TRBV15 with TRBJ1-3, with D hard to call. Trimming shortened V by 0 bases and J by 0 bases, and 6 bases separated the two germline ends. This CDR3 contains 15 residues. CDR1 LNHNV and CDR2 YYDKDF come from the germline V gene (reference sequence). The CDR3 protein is CATSRDRNSGNTIYF. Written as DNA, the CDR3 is TGTGCCACCAGCAGAGATAGGAACTCTGGAAACACCATATATTTT.

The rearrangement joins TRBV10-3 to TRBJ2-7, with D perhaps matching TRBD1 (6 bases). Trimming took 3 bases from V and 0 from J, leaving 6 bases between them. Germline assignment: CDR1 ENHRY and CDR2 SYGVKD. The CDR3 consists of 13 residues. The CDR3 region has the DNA TGTGCCATCAGTGACAGGGGCTCCTACGAGCAGTACTTC. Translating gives CAISDRGSYEQYF.

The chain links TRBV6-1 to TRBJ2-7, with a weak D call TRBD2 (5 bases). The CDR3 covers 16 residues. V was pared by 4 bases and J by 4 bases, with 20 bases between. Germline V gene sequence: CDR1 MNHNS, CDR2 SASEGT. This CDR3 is CASSALLGLRGYEQYF. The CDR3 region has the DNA TGTGCCAGCAGTGCTTTACTGGGCCTTCGGGGATACGAGCAGTACTTC.

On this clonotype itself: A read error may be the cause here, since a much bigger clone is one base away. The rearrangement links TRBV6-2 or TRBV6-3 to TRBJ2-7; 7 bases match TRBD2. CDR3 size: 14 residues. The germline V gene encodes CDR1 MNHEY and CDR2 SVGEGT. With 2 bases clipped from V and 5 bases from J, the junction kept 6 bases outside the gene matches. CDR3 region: CASSYSGGSDEQYF. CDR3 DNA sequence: TGTGCCAGCAGTTACAGTGGCGGGAGCGACGAGCAGTACTTC.

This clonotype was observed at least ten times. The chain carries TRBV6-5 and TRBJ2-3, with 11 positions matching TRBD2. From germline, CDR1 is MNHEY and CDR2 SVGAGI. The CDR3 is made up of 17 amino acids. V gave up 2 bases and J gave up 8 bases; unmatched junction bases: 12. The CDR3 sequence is CASSYGWRSGGAGTQYF. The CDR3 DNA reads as TGTGCCAGCAGTTACGGTTGGCGTAGCGGGGGGGCGGGTACGCAGTATTTT.

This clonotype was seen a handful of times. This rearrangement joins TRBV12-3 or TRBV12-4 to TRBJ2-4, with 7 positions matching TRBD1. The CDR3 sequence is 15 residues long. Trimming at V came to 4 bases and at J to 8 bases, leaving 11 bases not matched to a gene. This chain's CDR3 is CASSSPQGSSHIQYF. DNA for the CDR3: TGTGCCAGCAGTTCCCCACAGGGGTCTAGTCACATTCAGTACTTC.

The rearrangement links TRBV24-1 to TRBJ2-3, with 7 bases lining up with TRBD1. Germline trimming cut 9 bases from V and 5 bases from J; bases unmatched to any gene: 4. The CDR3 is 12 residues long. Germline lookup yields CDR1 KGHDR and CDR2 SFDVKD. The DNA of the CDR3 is TGTGCCACCGGGACAGCTAAAGATACGCAGTATTTT. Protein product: CATGTAKDTQYF.

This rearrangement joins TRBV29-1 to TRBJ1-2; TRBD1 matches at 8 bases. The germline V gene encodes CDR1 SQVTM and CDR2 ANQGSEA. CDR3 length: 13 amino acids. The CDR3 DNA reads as TGCACCGTCCAGGGGGCATTGGGCTATGGCTACACCTTC. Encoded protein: CTVQGALGYGYTF. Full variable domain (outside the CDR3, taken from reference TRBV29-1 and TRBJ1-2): SAVISQKPSRDICQRGTSLTIQCQVDSQVTMMFWYRQQPGQSLTLIATANQGSEATYESGFVIDKFPISRPNLTFSTLTVSNMSPEDSSIYLCTVQGALGYGYTFGSGTRLTVV.

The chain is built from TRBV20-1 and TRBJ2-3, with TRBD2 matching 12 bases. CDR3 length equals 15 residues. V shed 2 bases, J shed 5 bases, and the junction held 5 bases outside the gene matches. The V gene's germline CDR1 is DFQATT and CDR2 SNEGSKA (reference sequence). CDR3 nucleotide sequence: TGCAGTGCTAGACTAGCGGGGGGGCATGGAGATACGCAGTATTTT. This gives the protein CSARLAGGHGDTQYF.

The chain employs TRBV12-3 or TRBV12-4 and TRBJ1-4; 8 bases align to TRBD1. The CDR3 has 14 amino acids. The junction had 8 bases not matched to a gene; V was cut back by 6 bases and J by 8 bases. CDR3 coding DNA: TGTGCCAGCAGACCCGGACAGGGTAGGGAAAAACTGTTTTTT. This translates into CASRPGQGREKLFF.

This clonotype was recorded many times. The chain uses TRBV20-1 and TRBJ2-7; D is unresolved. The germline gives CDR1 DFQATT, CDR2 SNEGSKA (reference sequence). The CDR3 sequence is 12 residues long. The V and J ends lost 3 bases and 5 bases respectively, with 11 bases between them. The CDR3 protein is CSARGRRDEQYF. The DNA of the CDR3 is TGCAGTGCTAGGGGCAGGCGTGACGAGCAGTACTTC.

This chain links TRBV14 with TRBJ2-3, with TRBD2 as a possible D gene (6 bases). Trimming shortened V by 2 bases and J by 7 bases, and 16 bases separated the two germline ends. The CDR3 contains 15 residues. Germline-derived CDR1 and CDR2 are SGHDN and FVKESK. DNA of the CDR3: TGTGCCAGCAGCCAACGGGGACTGGGGCCAAATACGCAGTATTTT. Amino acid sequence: CASSQRGLGPNTQYF.

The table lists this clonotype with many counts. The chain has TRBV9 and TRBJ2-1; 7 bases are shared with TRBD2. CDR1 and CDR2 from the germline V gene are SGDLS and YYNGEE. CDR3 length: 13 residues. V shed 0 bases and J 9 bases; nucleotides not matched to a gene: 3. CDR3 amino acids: CASSVEGRAEQFF. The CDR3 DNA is TGTGCCAGCAGCGTAGAGGGGAGGGCTGAGCAGTTCTTC.

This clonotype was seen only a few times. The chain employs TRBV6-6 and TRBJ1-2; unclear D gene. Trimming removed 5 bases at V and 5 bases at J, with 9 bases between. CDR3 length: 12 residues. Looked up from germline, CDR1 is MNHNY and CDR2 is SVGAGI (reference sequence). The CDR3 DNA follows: TGTGCCAGCAGTGACACAGAGTATGGCTACACCTTC. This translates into CASSDTEYGYTF.

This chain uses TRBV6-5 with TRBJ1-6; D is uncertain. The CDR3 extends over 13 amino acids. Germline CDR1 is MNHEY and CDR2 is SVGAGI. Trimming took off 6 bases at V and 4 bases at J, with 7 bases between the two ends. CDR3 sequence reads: CASSAGYNSPLHF. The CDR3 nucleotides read TGTGCCAGCAGCGCAGGATATAATTCACCCCTCCACTTT.

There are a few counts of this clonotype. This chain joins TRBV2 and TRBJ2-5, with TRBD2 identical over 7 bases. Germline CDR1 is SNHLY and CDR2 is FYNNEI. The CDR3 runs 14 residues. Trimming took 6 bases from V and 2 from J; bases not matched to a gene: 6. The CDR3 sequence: CASRTGTNQETQYF. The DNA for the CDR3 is TGTGCCAGCAGAACCGGGACTAATCAAGAGACCCAGTACTTC. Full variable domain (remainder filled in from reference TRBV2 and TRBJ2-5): EPEVTQTPSHQVTQMGQEVILRCVPISNHLYFYWYRQILGQKVEFLVSFYNNEISEKSEIFDDQFSVERPDGSNFTLKIRSTKLEDSAMYFCASRTGTNQETQYFGPGTRLLVL.

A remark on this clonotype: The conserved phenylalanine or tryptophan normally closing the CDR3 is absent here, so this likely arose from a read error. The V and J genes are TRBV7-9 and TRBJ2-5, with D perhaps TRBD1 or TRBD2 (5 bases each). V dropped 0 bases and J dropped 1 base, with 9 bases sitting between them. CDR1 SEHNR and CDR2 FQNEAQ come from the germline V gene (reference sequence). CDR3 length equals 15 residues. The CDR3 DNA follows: TGTGCCAGCAGCTTAGCGTGGGACCGCCAAGAGACCCAGTACTTA. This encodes CASSLAWDRQETQYL.

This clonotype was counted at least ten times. The CDR3: CASSEIKSDSTDTQYF. The CDR3 nucleotides read TGCGCCAGCAGTGAGATAAAGTCCGATAGCACAGATACGCAGTATTTT. This chain uses TRBV10-1 with TRBJ2-3, with D uncertain. The CDR3 covers 16 residues. The germline V gene has CDR1 WNHNN and CDR2 SYGVQD (reference sequence). V gave up 2 bases and J gave up 0 bases, with 12 bases separating them.